This TCR beta chain is from a study of cytomegalovirus exposure and HLA in healthy donors. General study points: Analyses of presence and absence presupposed an approximately uniform sequencing depth across donors. CMV serostatus alone was available as immune exposure information.

Per germline, CDR1 DFQATT and CDR2 SNEGSKA (reference sequence). There are 11 residues in the CDR3. Deletions cut 1 base from V and 4 bases from J, with 5 bases between. Note on this clone: Its antigen is unknown. This sample also contains other DNA sequences that code for the same CDR3.

13 Jbeta primers and 60 Vbeta primers were used for the PCR. Clones were sequenced by immunoSEQ multiplex PCR, and TCRdb holds only the in-frame ones, with some missing. The table shows 100,000 to 150,000 clones, with 78% occurring only once. The origin of this receptor is a young woman in good health and CMV-seronegative. J is TRBJ2-7 and V is TRBV20-1; D is unresolved. Sequenced sample: PBMCs. CDR3 nucleotide sequence: TGCAGTGCTAGAGCGGGTTACGAGCAGTACTTC. This translates into CSARAGYEQYF.